This T cell receptor beta chain was captured by sequencing in a study of beta chain features in type 1 diabetes. This clone appeared a few times. What it binds is not known. V gave up 2 bases and J gave up 10 bases, with 11 bases separating them. The CDR3 spans 11 residues. Germline V CDR1 and CDR2: DFQATT, SNEGSKA (reference sequence). Study-wide results and caveats: Equally in patients and controls, PCR might preferentially amplify shorter templates.

Since all of the isolated RNA was reverse transcribed, expressed TCRB transcripts were what got sequenced. Profiling relied on immunoSEQ multiplex PCR, and the TCRdb table lists in-frame clones only, not all of them. The sample holds some 500,000 clones; approximately 10% are singletons and the top ten take less than 0.06%. It was via CD45RO/CCR7/CD25/CD127/CD95/CD27 that CD4+ naive, central memory, regulatory and stem cell-like memory cells were sorted. The chain combines TRBV20-1 with TRBJ1-1, with D possibly TRBD1 on 5 matching bases. Sequenced sample: naive CD4+ T cells from blood. This receptor was obtained from a woman in her late teens or twenties in good health. The CDR3 protein is CSARTQGVAFF. Here the CDR3 DNA reads TGCAGTGCTAGAACCCAGGGTGTAGCTTTCTTT.